Below are 5 T cell receptor beta chains sequenced from a single sample in a study of esophageal squamous cell carcinoma under preoperative chemotherapy. Time point described: before preoperative PTX-NDP chemotherapy. TCRdb reprocessed the PCR reads via MiXCR and lists one record per CDR3 protein. The sample consists of roughly 16,000 distinct CDR3 sequences, under 55% of them appearing once. This specimen was taken from a patient given preoperative chemotherapy. The receptors here all came from a human donor with esophageal squamous cell carcinoma. The donor label of this sample is uncertain.

This sequence joins TRBV12-3 or TRBV12-4 and TRBJ2-6; D may be TRBD1 (6 bases). The CDR3 is 15 amino acids. V was clipped by 1 base and J by 3 bases, with 7 bases between them. This chain's CDR3 is CASSLGGGGANVLTF. Here the CDR3 DNA reads TGTGCCAGCAGTTTAGGAGGGGGTGGGGCCAACGTCCTGACTTTC.

This chain links TRBV7-2 with TRBJ2-7, with a tentative D call TRBD1 (6 bases). This CDR3 has 13 amino acids. The V gene's germline CDR1 is SGHTA and CDR2 FQGNSA. The V end lost 5 bases, the J end lost 3 bases, and 11 bases lay between the germline ends. The CDR3 reads CASSPSTGYEQYF. The CDR3 region has the DNA TGTGCCAGCAGCCCCTCGACAGGCTACGAGCAGTACTTC.

The chain uses TRBV10-2 and TRBJ2-2; D uncertain. The ends were cut back, 0 bases at V and 4 bases at J, with 15 bases in the middle. This CDR3 contains 17 residues. CDR1 and CDR2 (germline): WSHSY, SAAADI. Written as DNA, the CDR3 is TGCGCCAGCAGTGAGTCCGATCCGAAGTTTTTCACCGGGGAGCTGTTTTTT. Encoded protein: CASSESDPKFFTGELFF.

As concerns this clonotype: Because the CDR3 is missing its conserved closing phenylalanine or tryptophan, this is likely a read error. It is unclear where the CDR3 begins or ends on the DNA, so no DNA is shown, and the CDR3 is as TCRdb lists it. The genes are TRBV4-1 and TRBJ2-5; TRBD1 is the table's D call, not checked against the DNA. The CDR3 length equals 20 residues, ends included. Per germline, CDR1 MGHRA and CDR2 YSYEKL. The CDR3 region is CASSQDTALQSHRFPVQKPS.

At least ten counts were recorded for this clonotype. The V and J genes are TRBV7-2 and TRBJ2-5, with 14 bases matching TRBD2. Germline V gene sequence: CDR1 SGHTA, CDR2 FQGNSA. With V trimmed by 1 base and J by 3 bases, 4 bases remained unmatched. The CDR3 is made up of 17 amino acids. The DNA of the CDR3 is TGTGCCAGCAGCTTAGGCGGGACTAGCGGGGGAGAAGAGACCCAGTACTTC. Translation gives CASSLGGTSGGEETQYF.